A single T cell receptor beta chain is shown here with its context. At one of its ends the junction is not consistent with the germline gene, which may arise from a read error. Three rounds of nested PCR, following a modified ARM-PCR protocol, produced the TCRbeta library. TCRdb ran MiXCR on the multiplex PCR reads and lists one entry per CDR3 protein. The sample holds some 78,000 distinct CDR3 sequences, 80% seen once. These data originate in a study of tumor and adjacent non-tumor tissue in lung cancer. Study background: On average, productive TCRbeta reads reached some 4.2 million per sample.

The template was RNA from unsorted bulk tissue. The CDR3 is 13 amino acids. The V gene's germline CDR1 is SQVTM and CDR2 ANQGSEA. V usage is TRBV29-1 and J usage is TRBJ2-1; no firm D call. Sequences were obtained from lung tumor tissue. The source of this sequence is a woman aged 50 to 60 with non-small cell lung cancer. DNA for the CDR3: TGCAGCGTGGATAGGAAGGGTAACAATGAGCAGTCCTTC. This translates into CSVDRKGNNEQSF.